The 15 T cell receptor beta chains listed next were all sequenced from one sample in a study of cytomegalovirus exposure and HLA in healthy donors. 13 Jbeta primers and 60 Vbeta primers were used for the PCR. Sequencing was performed with immunoSEQ multiplex PCR; in TCRdb, only in-frame clones are kept and a portion is missing. The profile shows just over 200,000 clones, more than 65% of them singletons. The source material was PBMCs. The receptors originated from a man between 50 and 59 years old in good health and CMV-seronegative.

The chain has TRBV30 and TRBJ2-1, with 9 bases aligning to TRBD2. The trim removed 3 bases at V and 8 bases at J, leaving 14 bases unmatched. Germline V gene data show CDR1 as GTSNPN and CDR2 as SVGIG (reference sequence). The CDR3 has 16 amino acids. DNA for the CDR3: TGTGCCTGGAGGGGGTTAGCGGGAGATATTTTCTATGAGCAGTTCTTC. Its translation is CAWRGLAGDIFYEQFF.

The V and J genes are TRBV18 and TRBJ2-7, with TRBD2 matching over 7 bases. The CDR3 is made up of 12 amino acids. J was trimmed by 12 bases and V by 0 bases; bases with no gene match: 5. The germline CDR1 and CDR2 sequences are KGHSH and LQKENI. DNA of the CDR3: TGTGCCAGCTCACCACCTGGGGGGGTTCGGTACTTC. This encodes CASSPPGGVRYF.

This clone was seen only a few times. The rearrangement links TRBV25-1 to TRBJ2-3, with D possibly TRBD1 on 6 matching bases. Trimming took off 4 bases at V and 0 bases at J, with 20 bases between the two ends. The V gene's germline CDR1 is MGHDK and CDR2 SYGVNS. This CDR3 is built from 18 residues. The CDR3, as DNA: TGTGCCAGCAGTGGACAAAAAACTGACAGGCCTAGCACAGATACGCAGTATTTT. Translation: CASSGQKTDRPSTDTQYF.

Concerning this clone itself: At one end the junction does not follow the germline gene, possibly because of a read error. This chain links TRBV7-9 with TRBJ1-5, with D possibly being TRBD1 (5 bases). Per germline, CDR1 SEHNR and CDR2 FQNEAQ (reference sequence). The CDR3 consists of 14 residues. CDR3 sequence reads: CSSSLGGGNQPQHF. The CDR3 nucleotides are TGTTCCAGCAGCTTGGGAGGGGGCAATCAGCCCCAGCATTTT.

This clone has only one observation. The J gene is TRBJ1-2, the V gene TRBV5-1, with TRBD1 identical over 11 bases. With V trimmed by 5 bases and J by 8 bases, 8 bases remained unmatched. The CDR3 is 14 amino acids. Germline values: CDR1 SGHRS, CDR2 YFSETQ. The CDR3 here is CASSWSGQGDGYTF. CDR3 in DNA: TGCGCCAGCAGTTGGTCGGGACAGGGGGACGGCTACACCTTC.

V is TRBV10-3 and J is TRBJ2-2; 10 bases map to TRBD1. Germline CDR1 and CDR2: ENHRY and SYGVKD. This CDR3 is 12 amino acids long. After removal of 8 bases from V and 6 bases from J, the junction contained 0 bases not matched to a gene. The CDR3 DNA sequence: TGTGCCATCGGGACAGGGGCCGGGGAGCTGTTTTTT. Amino acid sequence: CAIGTGAGELFF.

This clone turned up a few times. This chain joins TRBV6-1 and TRBJ1-5, with D possibly being TRBD1 (5 bases). From germline, CDR1 is MNHNS and CDR2 SASEGT. The CDR3 totals 13 residues. Trimming shortened V by 6 bases and J by 5 bases, and 11 bases separated the two germline ends. The CDR3 reads CASSGDRDQPQHF. CDR3 bases: TGTGCCAGCAGCGGCGACAGAGATCAGCCCCAGCATTTT.

The genes are TRBV27 and TRBJ2-3; 9 bases fit TRBD2. The CDR3 contains 16 residues. Per germline, CDR1 MNHEY and CDR2 SMNVEV (reference sequence). With V trimmed by 5 bases and J by 3 bases, 9 bases remained unmatched. CDR3 loop: CASSPDFSGRTDTQYF. As DNA, the CDR3 is TGTGCCAGCAGTCCAGATTTTAGCGGGAGAACAGATACGCAGTATTTT.

The V gene is TRBV7-2, the J gene TRBJ1-1; D uncertain. The V gene's germline CDR1 is SGHTA and CDR2 FQGNSA. The CDR3 sequence is 16 residues long. V dropped 3 bases and J dropped 0 bases, with 14 bases sitting between them. CDR3 loop: CASSLDRGGMNTEAFF. CDR3 DNA: TGTGCCAGCAGCTTGGATCGTGGAGGTATGAACACTGAAGCTTTCTTT. Full variable domain (remainder filled in from reference TRBV7-2 and TRBJ1-1): GAGVSQSPSNKVTEKGKDVELRCDPISGHTALYWYRQSLGQGLEFLIYFQGNSAPDKSGLPSDRFSAERTGGSVSTLTIQRTQQEDSAVYLCASSLDRGGMNTEAFFGQGTRLTVV.

This clone was counted between two and nine times. This chain links TRBV18 with TRBJ2-3; tentative D call: TRBD2 (5 bases). V lost 2 bases, J lost 0 bases, and 9 bases lay in between. The CDR3 sequence is 15 residues long. From germline, CDR1 is KGHSH and CDR2 LQKENI. In DNA form, the CDR3 reads TGTGCCAGCTCACCAGGACTTGGTAGCACAGATACGCAGTATTTT. This encodes CASSPGLGSTDTQYF.

As DNA, the CDR3 is TGTGCCATCAGAGGAACAGGGGGCCAAGGCGGGGAGCTGTTTTTT. Its protein is CAIRGTGGQGGELFF. The V gene is TRBV10-3, the J gene TRBJ2-2; 9 bases line up with TRBD1. With 6 bases clipped from V and 7 bases from J, the junction kept 9 bases outside the gene matches. Germline V gene sequence: CDR1 ENHRY, CDR2 SYGVKD. The CDR3 runs 15 residues.

This clone appeared a few times. This chain uses TRBV30 with TRBJ2-7; the match to TRBD2 covers 8 bases. V trimming: 4 bases; J trimming: 0 bases; junction bases outside the gene matches: 2. CDR1 and CDR2 from the germline V gene are GTSNPN and SVGIG (reference sequence). The CDR3 spans 13 residues. The CDR3 DNA sequence: TGTGCCTGGACCAGCGGGAGCTCCTACGAGCAGTACTTC. Translated: CAWTSGSSYEQYF.

V gene TRBV5-1 combines with J gene TRBJ2-3; 10 bases agree with TRBD2. The CDR3 has 16 residues. The ends lost 3 bases at V and 4 bases at J; junction bases unmatched: 8. Looked up from germline, CDR1 is SGHRS and CDR2 is YFSETQ. The CDR3 DNA follows: TGCGCCAGCAGCTCTAGCGGGAGCGGTGGCGCAGATACGCAGTATTTT. Encoded protein: CASSSSGSGGADTQYF.

This rearrangement joins TRBV28 to TRBJ1-2, with a weak D call TRBD1 (5 bases). The CDR3 spans 12 residues. Germline V gives CDR1 MDHEN, CDR2 SYDVKM. Trimming shortened V by 6 bases and J by 4 bases, and 9 bases separated the two germline ends. The CDR3, as DNA: TGTGCCAGCAGGAGGACAAGCTATGGCTACACCTTC. Translating it yields CASRRTSYGYTF.

The rearrangement links TRBV5-1 to TRBJ2-7; 9 bases agree with TRBD2. V lost 0 bases, J lost 2 bases, and 3 bases stayed unmatched. The CDR3 is 15 residues long. The germline V gene encodes CDR1 SGHRS and CDR2 YFSETQ. The CDR3 coding sequence is TGCGCCAGCAGCTTGGATCCTAGCGGGGCCTACGAGCAGTACTTC. This sequence encodes CASSLDPSGAYEQYF.